This T cell receptor beta chain was found in a study of blood T cell repertoires in COVID-19. Study details: Material from acute and convalescent COVID-19 was sourced from the United States, Italy and Spain. The cDNA or gDNA used as material had been derived from T cells, B-cell-depleted T cells, or PBMCs.

CDR3 size: 12 residues. The germline V and J ends were trimmed by 5 bases and 5 bases, with 9 bases remaining between them. CDR1 SGHAT and CDR2 FQNNGV come from the germline V gene. Original processing methods: Reference gene primer amplification in the assay estimated nucleated cell counts. Sequenced by immunoSEQ multiplex PCR; TCRdb stores in-frame clones only, minus some. That table is the source of V, J and clone size, and D and trimming were worked out from the DNA. This sample has 55,000 to 80,000 clones; roughly 74% occur once, and the top ten carry 28%. The chain combines TRBV11-2 with TRBJ2-5; D gene ambiguous. The source material was peripheral blood. This clonotype was obtained from an elderly woman with acute or convalescent COVID-19. The CDR3 loop reads CASSPDGETQYF. The CDR3 bases are TGTGCCAGCAGCCCAGACGGGGAGACCCAGTACTTC. Supplemented by reference TRBV11-2 and TRBJ2-5, the full variable domain reads EAGVAQSPRYKIIEKRQSVAFWCNPISGHATLYWYQQILGQGPKLLIQFQNNGVVDDSQLPKDRFSAERLKGVDSTLKIQPAKLEDSAVYLCASSPDGETQYFGPGTRLLVL.